These 15 T cell receptor beta chains came from one sample sequenced in a study of blood T cell repertoires in COVID-19. Assay: immunoSEQ multiplex PCR; the TCRdb copy retains only in-frame clones and omits some. The sample lists 25,000 to 30,000 clones, over 75% occurring once. The sequenced sample was peripheral blood. These receptors originate from a man between 65 and 85 years old with active COVID-19.

The CDR3 nucleotides read TGTGCCTGGAGTAGACAGGGACCCACTGAAGCTTTCTTT. This encodes CAWSRQGPTEAFF. The chain uses TRBV30 and TRBJ1-1; 7 nucleotides line up with TRBD1. V lost 2 bases, J lost 4 bases, and 4 bases stayed unmatched. The germline V gene has CDR1 GTSNPN and CDR2 SVGIG (reference sequence). The CDR3 length is 13 residues.

The chain has TRBV15 and TRBJ2-3, with 12 bases that match TRBD2. CDR1 and CDR2 from the germline V gene are LNHNV and YYDKDF (reference sequence). The trim removed 5 bases at V and 1 base at J, leaving 4 bases unmatched. The length of the CDR3 is 16 residues. The CDR3 is CATSPRTSGGTDTQYF. The CDR3 coding sequence is TGTGCCACCAGCCCCCGGACTAGCGGGGGCACAGATACGCAGTATTTT. Full variable domain (outside the CDR3, taken from reference TRBV15 and TRBJ2-3): DAMVIQNPRYQVTQFGKPVTLSCSQTLNHNVMYWYQQKSSQAPKLLFHYYDKDFNNEADTPDNFQSRRPNTSFCFLDIRSPGLGDTAMYLCATSPRTSGGTDTQYFGPGTRLTVL.

The V call is TRBV5-1, the J call TRBJ1-2; 12 positions agree with TRBD1. The CDR3 is 14 amino acids. Germline CDR1 and CDR2: SGHRS and YFSETQ. Trimming cost V 6 bases and J 8 bases; bases outside gene matches: 8. This CDR3 reads CASTPGQGARGYTF. The CDR3, as DNA: TGCGCCAGCACCCCGGGACAGGGGGCGCGCGGCTACACCTTC.

The V and J genes are TRBV5-1 and TRBJ1-4; 10 bases align to TRBD1. The CDR3 is made up of 15 amino acids. Unmatched junction bases numbered 8, after V lost 4 bases and J lost 8 bases. CDR1 is SGHRS, CDR2 YFSETQ, per germline. CDR3 region: CASSAGQGINEKLFF. As DNA, the CDR3 is TGCGCCAGCAGCGCGGGACAGGGGATAAACGAAAAACTGTTTTTT. Supplemented by reference TRBV5-1 and TRBJ1-4, the full variable domain reads KAGVTQTPRYLIKTRGQQVTLSCSPISGHRSVSWYQQTPGQGLQFLFEYFSETQRNKGNFPGRFSGRQFSNSRSEMNVSTLELGDSALYLCASSAGQGINEKLFFGSGTQLSVL.

The V gene is TRBV10-1, the J gene TRBJ2-5; 7 bases are shared with TRBD1. Germline trimming cut 8 bases from V and 1 base from J; bases unmatched to any gene: 7. Germline CDR1 is WNHNN and CDR2 is SYGVQD (reference sequence). The CDR3 consists of 14 residues. DNA for the CDR3: TGCGCCAGCGACAAGGGACAGCTCCAAGAGACCCAGTACTTC. This gives the protein CASDKGQLQETQYF.

The genes are TRBV5-1 and TRBJ2-5, with a tentative D call TRBD2 (5 bases). Germline V gives CDR1 SGHRS, CDR2 YFSETQ. The CDR3 runs 15 residues. V was trimmed by 2 bases and J by 2 bases, leaving 13 bases between them. The chain's CDR3 is CASSFTGSMQETQYF. In DNA, the CDR3 is TGCGCCAGCAGCTTTACGGGGTCGATGCAAGAGACCCAGTACTTC.

The chain carries TRBV2 and TRBJ1-1; 11 nucleotides align to TRBD1. This CDR3 comprises 16 residues. Germline V CDR1 and CDR2: SNHLY, FYNNEI. V gave up 7 bases and J gave up 0 bases; unmatched junction bases: 7. The CDR3 spells CASTGQGAFMNTEAFF. CDR3 DNA: TGTGCCAGCACTGGACAGGGGGCCTTCATGAACACTGAAGCTTTCTTT.

The rearrangement uses TRBV6-2 or TRBV6-3 and TRBJ2-6, with 12 bases matching TRBD1. The CDR3 runs to 17 residues. V lost 4 bases, J lost 3 bases, and 4 bases stayed unmatched. Germline assignment: CDR1 MNHEY and CDR2 SVGEGT. DNA of the CDR3: TGTGCCAGCAGTTCCCGGGACAGGGGGCGTGGGGCCAACGTCCTGACTTTC. Protein: CASSSRDRGRGANVLTF.

The chain has TRBV18 and TRBJ2-2, with D perhaps TRBD1 (5 bases). CDR3 length equals 20 residues. V lost 2 bases and J lost 0, with 22 bases in between. Germline-derived CDR1 and CDR2 are KGHSH and LQKENI. For the CDR3, the DNA is TGTGCCAGCTCACCAACTCCCCAGGGTCGACTCCTCTCGAACACCGGGGAGCTGTTTTTT. The encoded protein is CASSPTPQGRLLSNTGELFF.

This chain connects TRBV6-5 to TRBJ1-5; 7 bases map to TRBD1. The junction had 8 bases not matched to a gene; V was cut back by 6 bases and J by 3 bases. Germline assignment: CDR1 MNHEY and CDR2 SVGAGI. This CDR3 has 15 amino acids. The CDR3 coding sequence is TGTGCCAGCAGGCAGACAGGGACCAACAATCAGCCCCAGCATTTT. Translating gives CASRQTGTNNQPQHF.

Here the CDR3 reads CASSQTGNTEAFF. The CDR3 nucleotides are TGTGCCAGCAGTCAGACAGGGAACACTGAAGCTTTCTTT. V is TRBV2 and J is TRBJ1-1; D might be TRBD1 (6 bases). The CDR3 spans 13 residues. The V end lost 5 bases, the J end lost 1 base, and 8 bases lay between the germline ends. CDR1 and CDR2 (germline): SNHLY, FYNNEI.

The chain joins TRBV30 to TRBJ1-6; weak D call: TRBD1 (6 bases). Trimming took off 1 base at V and 7 bases at J, with 8 bases between the two ends. Germline V gives CDR1 GTSNPN, CDR2 SVGIG (reference sequence). The CDR3 spans 13 residues. CDR3 region: CAWSAQGNSPLHF. The CDR3 nucleotides are TGTGCCTGGAGTGCGCAGGGGAATTCACCCCTCCACTTT.

The chain is built from TRBV20-1 and TRBJ1-5, with a tentative D call TRBD1 (5 bases). Trimming removed 3 bases at V and 0 bases at J, with 12 bases between. Germline CDR1 reads DFQATT; CDR2 reads SNEGSKA (reference sequence). This CDR3 has 15 amino acids. This CDR3 reads CSASVAGNSNQPQHF. The CDR3 coding sequence is TGCAGTGCTAGTGTGGCAGGGAATAGCAATCAGCCCCAGCATTTT.

This rearrangement joins TRBV28 to TRBJ1-1; D call uncertain. The CDR3 contains 12 residues. Germline lookup yields CDR1 MDHEN and CDR2 SYDVKM. Trimming stripped 7 bases from V and 7 bases from J, with 13 bases between. CDR3 loop: CASTLSRGEAFF. Written as DNA, the CDR3 is TGTGCCAGCACCCTCAGCCGAGGTGAAGCTTTCTTT.

The CDR3 DNA reads TGTGCCAGCAGTTTACGGATTACAGGTCACACTGAAGCTTTCTTT. Amino acids: CASSLRITGHTEAFF. This chain links TRBV28 with TRBJ1-1, with a tentative D call TRBD1 (5 bases). Germline V gives CDR1 MDHEN, CDR2 SYDVKM. The CDR3 contains 15 residues. V dropped 2 bases and J dropped 3 bases, with 13 bases sitting between them.